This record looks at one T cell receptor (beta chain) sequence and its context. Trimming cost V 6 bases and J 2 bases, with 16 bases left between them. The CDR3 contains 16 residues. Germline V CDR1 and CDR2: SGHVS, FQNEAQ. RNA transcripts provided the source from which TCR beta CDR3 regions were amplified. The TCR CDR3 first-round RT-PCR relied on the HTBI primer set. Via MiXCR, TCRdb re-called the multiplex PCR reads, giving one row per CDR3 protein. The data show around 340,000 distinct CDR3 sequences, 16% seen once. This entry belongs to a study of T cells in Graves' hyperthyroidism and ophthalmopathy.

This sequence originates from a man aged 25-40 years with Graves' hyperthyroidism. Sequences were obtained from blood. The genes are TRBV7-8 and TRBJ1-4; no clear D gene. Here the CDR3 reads CASSKIWGPTNEKLFF. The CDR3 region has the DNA TGTGCCAGCAGTAAAATATGGGGTCCTACTAATGAAAAACTGTTTTTT.